A selection of T cell receptor beta chains follows, all from one sample in a study of vaccination and CD4 T cells after COVID-19. Antigen specificity for these receptors is unknown. TCRdb analysed the PCR reads with MiXCR anew, one entry per CDR3 protein. In the table there are 20,000 to 25,000 distinct CDR3 sequences, roughly 70% of which are singletons. This specimen consisted of CD4+ T cells from blood, cultured in vitro, obtained after SARS-CoV-2 vaccination. Receptors originate from a human donor who received a COVID-19 vaccine. Both conserved end residues are part of each CDR3. Each record gives: clone size, D gene, J gene, V gene, CDR3 protein, CDR3 DNA. D genes are given only for firm matches. Size is omitted from some rows. Given values are once, few, many or a class for expanded clones.

size: NA; D: NA; J: TRBJ2-7; V: TRBV20-1; CDR3: CSALRQGVNEQYF; DNA: TGCAGTGCCCTGCGGCAGGGCGTCAACGAGCAGTACTTC
size: NA; D: NA; J: TRBJ1-1; V: TRBV20-1; CDR3: CSASGPGDTEAFF; DNA: TGCAGTGCTAGTGGGCCCGGGGACACTGAAGCTTTCTTT
size: once; D: NA; J: TRBJ2-1; V: TRBV6-1; CDR3: CASSQIGGNEQFF; DNA: TGTGCCAGCAGTCAAATAGGGGGAAATGAGCAGTTCTTC
size: NA; D: TRBD1; J: TRBJ2-7; V: TRBV6-1; CDR3: CASSGRTGGIYEQYF; DNA: TGTGCCAGCAGTGGGAGGACAGGGGGTATCTACGAGCAGTACTTC
size: NA; D: NA; J: TRBJ2-3; V: TRBV5-1; CDR3: CASSLGQADTDTQYF; DNA: TGCGCCAGCAGCTTGGGACAAGCGGACACAGATACGCAGTATTTT
size: NA; D: NA; J: TRBJ1-2; V: TRBV7-8; CDR3: CASSLWGENYGYTF; DNA: TGTGCCAGCAGCTTATGGGGGGAAAACTATGGCTACACCTTC
size: NA; D: TRBD1; J: TRBJ2-6; V: TRBV12-3/TRBV12-4; CDR3: CASSLRGTGSSGANVLTF; DNA: TGTGCCAGCAGCTTAAGGGGGACAGGAAGCTCTGGGGCCAACGTCCTGACTTTC
size: NA; D: NA; J: TRBJ1-2; V: TRBV2; CDR3: CASSLDTPNYGYTF; DNA: TGTGCCAGCAGCCTGGACACACCAAACTATGGCTACACCTTC
size: NA; D: NA; J: TRBJ1-2; V: TRBV21-1; CDR3: CASSKGVEGRGGYTF; DNA: TGTGCCAGCAGCAAAGGGGTCGAGGGGAGGGGTGGCTACACCTTC
size: NA; D: NA; J: TRBJ1-1; V: TRBV20-1; CDR3: CSARGSGEAFF; DNA: TGCAGTGCTAGAGGATCAGGGGAAGCTTTCTTT
size: NA; D: NA; J: TRBJ2-5; V: TRBV14; CDR3: CASSSGGRVQETQYF; DNA: TGTGCCAGCAGCTCAGGGGGGAGGGTTCAAGAGACCCAGTACTTC
size: NA; D: NA; J: TRBJ1-1; V: TRBV5-4; CDR3: CASSLASQGGTEAFF; DNA: TGTGCCAGCAGCTTGGCCAGCCAGGGCGGCACTGAAGCTTTCTTT
size: NA; D: TRBD1; J: TRBJ1-2; V: TRBV24-1; CDR3: CATSDSDRDGYTF; DNA: TGTGCCACCAGTGACTCGGACAGGGATGGCTACACCTTC
size: NA; D: NA; J: TRBJ1-2; V: TRBV2; CDR3: CASSETGTYGYTF; DNA: TGTGCCAGCAGTGAAACAGGGACCTATGGCTACACCTTC
size: NA; D: NA; J: TRBJ2-5; V: TRBV20-1; CDR3: CSARDMVQETQYF; DNA: TGCAGTGCTAGAGATATGGTCCAAGAGACCCAGTACTTC
size: NA; D: NA; J: TRBJ2-7; V: TRBV6-1; CDR3: CASTLRSGEQYF; DNA: TGTGCCAGCACCTTAAGGTCAGGCGAGCAGTACTTC
size: NA; D: NA; J: TRBJ1-2; V: TRBV11-2; CDR3: CASSLVGDRGYTF; DNA: TGTGCCAGCAGCTTAGTGGGGGACCGGGGCTACACCTTC
size: NA; D: TRBD2; J: TRBJ2-7; V: TRBV2; CDR3: CASSVLAGGIGYEQYF; DNA: TGTGCCAGCAGTGTCCTAGCGGGGGGGATTGGCTACGAGCAGTACTTC
size: NA; D: TRBD2; J: TRBJ2-5; V: TRBV12-3/TRBV12-4; CDR3: CASSLLLAGYGETQYF; DNA: TGTGCCAGCAGTTTATTACTAGCGGGGTATGGGGAGACCCAGTACTTC
size: NA; D: NA; J: TRBJ2-5; V: TRBV15; CDR3: CATSRVNDETQYF; DNA: TGTGCCACCAGCAGAGTCAACGATGAGACCCAGTACTTC
size: NA; D: NA; J: TRBJ2-3; V: TRBV19; CDR3: CASSTRTNADTQYF; DNA: TGTGCCAGTAGTACGAGGACTAACGCAGATACGCAGTATTTT
size: large; D: NA; J: TRBJ1-6; V: TRBV7-3; CDR3: CASTKSGSYNSPLHF; DNA: TGTGCCAGCACCAAGTCCGGCTCCTATAATTCACCCCTCCACTTT
size: NA; D: TRBD2; J: TRBJ2-5; V: TRBV7-2; CDR3: CASSLAPGTSGGTQYF; DNA: TGTGCCAGCAGCTTAGCCCCTGGGACTAGCGGGGGGACCCAGTACTTC
size: few; D: TRBD1; J: TRBJ2-1; V: TRBV7-3; CDR3: CASSLTGQGVSSYNEQFF; DNA: TGTGCCAGCAGCTTAACTGGACAGGGGGTGAGCTCCTACAATGAGCAGTTCTTC
size: NA; D: NA; J: TRBJ1-5; V: TRBV20-1; CDR3: CSAGALGNQPQHF; DNA: TGCAGTGCTGGAGCCCTTGGCAATCAGCCCCAGCATTTT
size: few; D: NA; J: TRBJ2-2; V: TRBV27; CDR3: CASSLYGGPNTGELFF; DNA: TGTGCCAGCAGTTTATACGGGGGGCCGAACACCGGGGAGCTGTTTTTT
size: NA; D: NA; J: TRBJ1-6; V: TRBV7-9; CDR3: CASSLSDSPLHF; DNA: TGTGCCAGCAGCTTATCAGACTCACCCCTCCACTTT
size: few; D: TRBD1; J: TRBJ1-6; V: TRBV7-2; CDR3: CASSVTDRGNSPLHF; DNA: TGTGCCAGCAGCGTAACGGACAGGGGTAATTCACCCCTCCACTTT
size: NA; D: TRBD1; J: TRBJ1-2; V: TRBV7-6; CDR3: CASSLDGQGVDGYTF; DNA: TGTGCCAGCAGCTTAGATGGACAGGGGGTAGATGGCTACACCTTC
size: NA; D: NA; J: TRBJ2-2; V: TRBV11-3; CDR3: CASSQSSWGHTNTGELFF; DNA: TGTGCCAGCAGCCAGAGCTCCTGGGGACACACGAACACCGGGGAGCTGTTTTTT
size: NA; D: TRBD1; J: TRBJ1-2; V: TRBV6-5; CDR3: CASSSRTGPVYGYTF; DNA: TGTGCCAGCAGTTCTCGGACAGGACCGGTCTATGGCTACACCTTC
size: few; D: TRBD2; J: TRBJ2-2; V: TRBV10-3; CDR3: CAISQTSGSNTGELFF; DNA: TGTGCCATCAGCCAGACTAGCGGCTCGAACACCGGGGAGCTGTTTTTT
size: NA; D: TRBD1; J: TRBJ1-6; V: TRBV6-1; CDR3: CASLPRQGLHSPLHF; DNA: TGTGCCAGCCTACCTCGACAGGGCCTGCATTCACCCCTCCACTTT
size: NA; D: NA; J: TRBJ2-5; V: TRBV24-1; CDR3: CATSDLGDGRRETQYF; DNA: TGTGCCACCAGTGATTTGGGGGACGGGAGAAGGGAGACCCAGTACTTC
size: NA; D: NA; J: TRBJ2-5; V: TRBV7-9; CDR3: CASSTTLAQGKETQYF; DNA: TGTGCCAGCAGCACGACCCTGGCGCAGGGAAAAGAGACCCAGTACTTC
size: NA; D: NA; J: TRBJ1-5; V: TRBV19; CDR3: CASTGVPSNQPQHF; DNA: TGTGCCAGTACAGGGGTCCCTAGCAATCAGCCCCAGCATTTT
size: few; D: NA; J: TRBJ1-6; V: TRBV6-5; CDR3: CASSWTTRTTSYNSPLHF; DNA: TGTGCCAGCAGTTGGACTACCCGCACCACCTCCTATAATTCACCCCTCCACTTT
size: NA; D: NA; J: TRBJ2-5; V: TRBV6-5; CDR3: CASSYSGAEETQYF; DNA: TGTGCCAGCAGTTACAGTGGGGCGGAAGAGACCCAGTACTTC
size: NA; D: TRBD2; J: TRBJ2-3; V: TRBV20-1; CDR3: CSASPTSGGTDTQYF; DNA: TGCAGTGCTAGCCCCACTAGCGGGGGTACAGATACGCAGTATTTT
size: NA; D: TRBD1; J: TRBJ1-3; V: TRBV14; CDR3: CASSHLDRGNTIYF; DNA: TGTGCCAGCAGCCATTTGGACAGGGGAAACACCATATATTTT
size: NA; D: NA; J: TRBJ1-1; V: TRBV27; CDR3: CASSSLRGNTEAFF; DNA: TGTGCCAGCAGTTCCCTTCGGGGGAACACTGAAGCTTTCTTT
size: NA; D: TRBD2; J: TRBJ2-7; V: TRBV12-3/TRBV12-4; CDR3: CASSPREGGPLPLEQYF; DNA: TGTGCCAGCAGTCCCCGGGAGGGGGGTCCACTCCCCTTGGAGCAGTACTTC
size: few; D: NA; J: TRBJ2-3; V: TRBV27; CDR3: CASSLIGQSLTDTQYF; DNA: TGTGCCAGCAGTTTGATTGGGCAGTCACTCACAGATACGCAGTATTTT
size: NA; D: TRBD1; J: TRBJ1-5; V: TRBV19; CDR3: CASSPGTGHQPQHF; DNA: TGTGCCAGTAGTCCCGGGACAGGACATCAGCCCCAGCATTTT
size: NA; D: NA; J: TRBJ2-3; V: TRBV20-1; CDR3: CSASDSRTDTQYF; DNA: TGCAGTGCTAGCGACTCCCGCACAGATACGCAGTATTTT
size: NA; D: NA; J: TRBJ1-2; V: TRBV20-1; CDR3: CSAPVGAGANYGYTF; DNA: TGCAGTGCGCCGGTAGGGGCAGGCGCCAACTATGGCTACACCTTC
size: NA; D: TRBD1; J: TRBJ2-2; V: TRBV6-1; CDR3: CASSDPPGQGPVYTGELFF; DNA: TGTGCCAGCAGTGACCCCCCGGGACAGGGACCCGTGTACACCGGGGAGCTGTTTTTT
size: NA; D: NA; J: TRBJ1-5; V: TRBV2; CDR3: CASSLGGVINQPQHF; DNA: TGTGCCAGCAGTCTGGGTGGGGTGATAAATCAGCCCCAGCATTTT
size: NA; D: TRBD1; J: TRBJ2-7; V: TRBV11-1; CDR3: CASSLRDRVTSEQYF; DNA: TGTGCCAGCAGCCTAAGGGACAGGGTGACCTCCGAGCAGTACTTC